The sequence of this T cell receptor (beta chain) was determined in a study of radiation and T cells in renal cell carcinoma. General study points: Without pretreatment biopsies, baseline tumor clonotype presence was undetermined.

In this sample, this clone turned up a few times. Its matching antigen is unknown. The V and J ends lost 5 bases and 6 bases, in that order; junction bases with no gene match: 9. Germline V gives CDR1 LNHDA, CDR2 SQIVND (reference sequence). The CDR3 has 14 amino acids. Measured with immunoSEQ multiplex PCR; TCRdb has only the in-frame clones, and not every one. The sample lists approximately 85,000 clones, 80% to 90% seen once, with roughly 5.4% in the top ten. The time point denotes: blood 4 weeks post-SBRT, at nephrectomy. Treatment here: 15 Gy SBRT to primary tumor, nephrectomy 4 weeks later. Nephrectomy followed 15 Gy stereotactic body radiation by 4 weeks. Clear cell pathology was present in this patient's renal cell carcinoma.

The rearrangement links TRBV19 to TRBJ1-1, with 7 bases aligning to TRBD1. The source was blood, collected from a patient whose treatment included radiotherapy and nephrectomy. This clonotype originated in a woman in her seventies with renal cell carcinoma. In DNA form, the CDR3 reads TGTGCCAGTAGTTGGGGAGGGGGCTTCCCTGAAGCTTTCTTT. Protein sequence: CASSWGGGFPEAFF.